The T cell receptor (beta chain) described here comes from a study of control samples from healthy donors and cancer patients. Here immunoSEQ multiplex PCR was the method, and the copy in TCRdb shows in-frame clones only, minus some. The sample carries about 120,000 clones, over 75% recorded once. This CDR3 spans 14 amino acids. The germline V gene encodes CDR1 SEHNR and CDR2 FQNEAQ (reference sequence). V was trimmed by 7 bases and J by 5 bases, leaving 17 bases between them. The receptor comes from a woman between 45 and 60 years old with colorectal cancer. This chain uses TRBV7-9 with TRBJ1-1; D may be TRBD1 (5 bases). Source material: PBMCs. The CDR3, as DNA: TGTGCCAGCACCCAGACCAGGGACCGAACTGAAGCTTTCTTT. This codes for CASTQTRDRTEAFF.